The present T cell receptor (beta chain) was sequenced within a study of monozygotic twins with cystic fibrosis (TCRdb year 2021). A note on the overall study: Barcoded libraries were prepared with roughly 15 PCR cycles from approximately 2.8 micrograms of fragmented DNA. The study compared TCR beta repertoires within and between 16 monozygotic twin pairs with cystic fibrosis to assess genetic influence on V and J gene usage. Data for three of the twin pairs had already been reported earlier in a different context. On the day of blood sampling, twins were ranked among about 960 cohort participants for weight-for-height and for FEVPerc (FEV1 disease centile). The cohort included ten female and six male twin pairs, mostly children and adolescents, aged roughly 2.0 to 40 years with a median of about 8.2 years.

The twin pairs came from the European Cystic Fibrosis Twin and Sibling Study Cohort, which recruited patients from about 160 CF clinics across 14 European countries. Zygosity and CFTR genotype were verified in-house, with zygosity tested by multiplex PCR of nine short tandem repeat loci. Each twin gave a peripheral blood sample, and clinical parameters were documented on that same day of blood sampling. Genomic DNA was isolated from peripheral blood cells with phenol/chloroform and kept in TE buffer at 4 degrees C. The germline V gene (reference sequence) sets CDR1 to MNHEY and CDR2 to SMNVEV. Germline trimming amounts to 2 bases on V and 0 bases on J, with 4 as the count of junction bases outside the gene matches. The CDR3, cysteine through phenylalanine, is 15 amino acids long. The DNA shown is the 45-base CDR3, in frame from base 1. About this clone itself: Its binding antigen is unknown. There are no base qualities to consult, and no much larger clone falls within one base.

TCR beta CDR3 regions were amplified by multiplex PCR with the immunoSEQ immune profiling system according to the manufacturer's instructions. An Illumina NextSeq system was used to carry out the sequencing. On the authors' methods: Sequence data were processed on the immunoSEQ Analyzer platform, and clonality was calculated as the square root of Simpson's index of productive rearrangements. Jensen-Shannon distance served as the measure of similarity in V and J usage, while OLGA was used to compute CDR3 generation probabilities. The researchers looked up shared CDR3 sequences in the immuneACCESS database (August 2020) and in VDJdb (December 2020). TCRdb carries this immuneACCESS record with in-frame sequences only. Its versions omit some clonotypes, under half of them owing to an unresolved V gene in the studies checked, with the rest unexplained. Clone size and V and J calls were adopted from that table, with D and trimming inferred from the DNA. The sample data list fewer than 15,000 clones, and 95% to 99% of these were observed just once. The leading ten clones occupy around 0.41% of the sample.

Overall study results and their limits: No association turned up between shared CDR3 numbers and age, concordance or disease severity, and the cohort was small. V gene usage was most similar to the co-twin for 13 of 16 pairs, and J usage for 8 of 16 pairs, suggesting genetic constraints. Sharing of nucleotide-identical clonotypes was significantly greater within monozygotic CF twin pairs than between unrelated CF individuals (P = 0.000026, Mann-Whitney). Simpson clonality tended to be low (median around 0.0095), which suggests a naive-dominated repertoire, although clonality was higher in the most severely affected patients.

Sequencing was performed on blood. The rearrangement combines TRBV27 with TRBJ2-7, and 7 bases in between align with TRBD1. The clonotype comes from a girl aged 2-9 years with cystic fibrosis. The bases read TGTGCCAGCAGTTTAACGGACAGGAGCTCCTACGAGCAGTACTTC. It translates to CASSLTDRSSYEQYF.